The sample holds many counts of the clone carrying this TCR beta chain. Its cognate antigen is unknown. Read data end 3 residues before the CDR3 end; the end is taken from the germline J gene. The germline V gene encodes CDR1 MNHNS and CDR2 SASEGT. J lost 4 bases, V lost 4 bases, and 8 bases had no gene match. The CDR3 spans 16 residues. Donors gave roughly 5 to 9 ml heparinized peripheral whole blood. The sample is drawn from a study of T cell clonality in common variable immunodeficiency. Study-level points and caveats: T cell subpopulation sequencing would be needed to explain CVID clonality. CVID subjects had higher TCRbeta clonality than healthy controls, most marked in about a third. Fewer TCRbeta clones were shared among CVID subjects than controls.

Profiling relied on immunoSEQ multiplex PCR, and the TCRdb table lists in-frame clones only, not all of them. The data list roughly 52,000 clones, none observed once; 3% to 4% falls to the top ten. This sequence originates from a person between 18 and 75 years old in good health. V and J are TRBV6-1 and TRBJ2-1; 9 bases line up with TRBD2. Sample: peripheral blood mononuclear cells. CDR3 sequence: CASSATSGRKYNEQFF. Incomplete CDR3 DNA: TGTGCCAGCAGTGCCACGAGCGGGAGGAAGTACAATGAG.